Listed below are T cell receptor beta chains from one sample, sequenced in a study of T cells in Graves' hyperthyroidism and ophthalmopathy. Using its own MiXCR run on the multiplex PCR reads, TCRdb lists one record per CDR3 protein. The table lists 300,000 to 500,000 distinct CDR3 sequences, over 13% of them singletons. The sequenced sample was blood. These receptors all stem from a middle-aged man with Graves' ophthalmopathy. Each CDR3 is given with its conserved first and last residue. Each record gives: CDR3 length, J gene, D gene, clone size, V gene, CDR3 DNA, CDR3 protein. D genes are given only for firm matches. Expanded clones get a size class; other rows say once, few or many, or leave the size out.

cdr3_length: 14
j_call: TRBJ2-7
d_call: -
clone_size: -
v_call: TRBV20-1
cdr3_nt: TGCAGTGCTAGAGATGTCTTGGGATCCTACGAGCAGTACTTC
cdr3_aa: CSARDVLGSYEQYF

cdr3_length: 15
j_call: TRBJ2-5
d_call: -
clone_size: few
v_call: TRBV7-8
cdr3_nt: TGTGCCAGCAGCCATGGGGCTAGACCGCAAGAGACCCGGTACTTC
cdr3_aa: CASSHGARPQETRYF

cdr3_length: 15
j_call: TRBJ2-3
d_call: -
clone_size: -
v_call: TRBV29-1
cdr3_nt: TGCAGCGTTGAAGTTGTGGGAAGGGTGCCAGATACGCAGTATTTT
cdr3_aa: CSVEVVGRVPDTQYF

cdr3_length: 14
j_call: TRBJ1-2
d_call: TRBD1
clone_size: few
v_call: TRBV25-1
cdr3_nt: TGTGCCAGCAGTGGGACAGGGGTCTTGGCTGGCTACACCTTC
cdr3_aa: CASSGTGVLAGYTF

cdr3_length: 16
j_call: TRBJ1-2
d_call: -
clone_size: many
v_call: TRBV3-1
cdr3_nt: TGTGCCAGCAGCCAAGAGGCCCCAGGGCTGGCCGGGGGCTACACCTTC
cdr3_aa: CASSQEAPGLAGGYTF

cdr3_length: 13
j_call: TRBJ1-2
d_call: -
clone_size: many
v_call: TRBV28
cdr3_nt: TGTGCCAGCAGCCCGACACCTAGTTATGGCTACACCTTC
cdr3_aa: CASSPTPSYGYTF

cdr3_length: 15
j_call: TRBJ1-1
d_call: TRBD1
clone_size: -
v_call: TRBV10-3
cdr3_nt: TGTGCCATCACTCATGATACAGGGGAGAACACTGAAGCTTTCTTT
cdr3_aa: CAITHDTGENTEAFF

cdr3_length: 12
j_call: TRBJ1-1
d_call: -
clone_size: -
v_call: TRBV29-1
cdr3_nt: TGCAGCGGTGCAGGGTCGAGGGGTGAAGCTTTCTTT
cdr3_aa: CSGAGSRGEAFF

cdr3_length: 15
j_call: TRBJ2-6
d_call: -
clone_size: many
v_call: TRBV3-1
cdr3_nt: TGTGCCAGCAGCCCAGGCTACTCTGGGGCCAACGTCCTGACTTTC
cdr3_aa: CASSPGYSGANVLTF

cdr3_length: 15
j_call: TRBJ2-3
d_call: -
clone_size: many
v_call: TRBV11-2
cdr3_nt: TGTGCCAGCAGCCCCACAGGAAGTGCAACAGATACGCAGTATTTT
cdr3_aa: CASSPTGSATDTQYF